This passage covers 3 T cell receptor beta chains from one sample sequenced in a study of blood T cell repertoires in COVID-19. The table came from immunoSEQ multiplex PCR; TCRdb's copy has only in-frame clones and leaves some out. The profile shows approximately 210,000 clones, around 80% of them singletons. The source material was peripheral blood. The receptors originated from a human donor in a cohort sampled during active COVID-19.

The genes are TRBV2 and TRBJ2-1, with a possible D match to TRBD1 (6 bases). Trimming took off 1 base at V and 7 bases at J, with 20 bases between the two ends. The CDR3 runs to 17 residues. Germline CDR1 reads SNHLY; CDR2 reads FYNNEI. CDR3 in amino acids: CASSEGTVKTRGNEQFF. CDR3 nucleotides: TGTGCCAGCAGTGAAGGGACAGTCAAAACTAGGGGGAATGAGCAGTTCTTC.

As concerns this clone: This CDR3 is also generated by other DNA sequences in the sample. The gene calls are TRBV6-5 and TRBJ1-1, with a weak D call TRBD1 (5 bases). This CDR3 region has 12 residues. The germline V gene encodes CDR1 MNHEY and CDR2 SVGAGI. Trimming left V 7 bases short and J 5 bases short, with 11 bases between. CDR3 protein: CASTVGGTEAFF. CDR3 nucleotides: TGTGCCAGCACTGTCGGGGGAACTGAAGCTTTCTTT.

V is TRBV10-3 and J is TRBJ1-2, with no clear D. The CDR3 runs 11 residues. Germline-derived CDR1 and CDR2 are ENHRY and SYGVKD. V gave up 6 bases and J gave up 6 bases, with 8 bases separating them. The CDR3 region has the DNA TGTGCCATCAGCGACATGGATGGCTACACCTTC. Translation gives CAISDMDGYTF.